The clone carrying this T cell receptor (beta chain) has just one count. Its antigen is as yet unknown. This specimen belongs to a study of cytomegalovirus exposure and HLA in healthy donors. Study results and caveats: A later analysis found that most CMV-associated TCR beta chains appeared HLA-restricted. A later analysis reportedly identified an Asian-associated ancestry cluster as carrying fewer N-insertions than the 666-donor mean.

The germline gives CDR1 SGHRS, CDR2 YFSETQ. The V and J ends lost 5 bases and 7 bases respectively, with 19 bases between them. There are 15 residues in the CDR3. Healthy donors of bone marrow made up the group. PCR employed 60 Vbeta and 13 Jbeta primers. This table comes from immunoSEQ multiplex PCR, and its TCRdb copy is limited to in-frame clones, with some not included. The table records about 160,000 clones, around 78% of them present only once. Sequencing was performed on PBMCs. The chain carries TRBV5-1 and TRBJ2-1; D might be TRBD1 (5 bases). This TCR came from a woman aged 40 to 50 in good health and CMV-seropositive. This CDR3 reads CASSQDSSVGNEQFF. CDR3 bases: TGCGCCAGCAGTCAAGACAGCAGTGTCGGTAATGAGCAGTTCTTC.